The clone carrying this T cell receptor beta chain was seen a single time. Other DNA sequences within the sample encode an identical CDR3. This sample is part of a study of blood T cell repertoires in COVID-19. In the study overall: PBMCs, B-cell-depleted T cells, or T cells were the source of the cDNA or gDNA that made up the material.

The V segment lost 1 base and the J segment 3 bases; nucleotides outside the gene matches: 0. This CDR3 is 13 amino acids long. Germline V gene lookup returns CDR1 SGHRS and CDR2 YFSETQ. The data were produced by immunoSEQ multiplex PCR, yet TCRdb's version contains in-frame clones alone and is incomplete. The sample contains some 220,000 clones, 83% of which appear only once. V gene TRBV5-1 combines with J gene TRBJ1-2; 7 positions agree with TRBD1. This sequence originates from a woman in her thirties with COVID-19, enrolled during active disease. The source material was peripheral blood. This CDR3 reads CASSLQGDYGYTF. CDR3 in DNA: TGCGCCAGCAGCTTGCAGGGGGACTATGGCTACACCTTC.